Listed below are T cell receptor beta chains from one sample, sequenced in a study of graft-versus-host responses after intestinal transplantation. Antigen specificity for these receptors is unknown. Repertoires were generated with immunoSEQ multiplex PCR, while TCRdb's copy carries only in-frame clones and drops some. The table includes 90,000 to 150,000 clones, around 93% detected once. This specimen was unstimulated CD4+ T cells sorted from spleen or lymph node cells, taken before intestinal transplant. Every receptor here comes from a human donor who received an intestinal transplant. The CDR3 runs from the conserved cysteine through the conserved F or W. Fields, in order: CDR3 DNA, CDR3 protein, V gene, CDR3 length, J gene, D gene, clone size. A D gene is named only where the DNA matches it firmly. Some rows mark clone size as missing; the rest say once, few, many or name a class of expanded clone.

DNA: TGTGCCAGCAGTTTCGATTACACCCTCTCCTACAATGAGCAGTTCTTC
CDR3: CASSFDYTLSYNEQFF
V: TRBV27
length: 16
J: TRBJ2-1
D: .
size: .

DNA: TGTGCCTGGAGTCCTAAAGACAATGAGCAGTTCTTC
CDR3: CAWSPKDNEQFF
V: TRBV30
length: 12
J: TRBJ2-1
D: .
size: once

DNA: TGTGCCAGCTCACCACCGCTCATTTCCGGGACGGCTAGGGAGCAGTACTTC
CDR3: CASSPPLISGTAREQYF
V: TRBV18
length: 17
J: TRBJ2-7
D: .
size: .

DNA: TGTGCCTGGAGTGTTCCGGGTACCTACAATGAGCAGTTCTTC
CDR3: CAWSVPGTYNEQFF
V: TRBV30
length: 14
J: TRBJ2-1
D: .
size: .

DNA: TGTGCCAGTAGTATCAGGGGCCGCGGCTACACCTTC
CDR3: CASSIRGRGYTF
V: TRBV19
length: 12
J: TRBJ1-2
D: .
size: .

DNA: TGTGCCTGGAGTGCCGGGACCCTGAACACTGAAGCTTTCTTT
CDR3: CAWSAGTLNTEAFF
V: TRBV30
length: 14
J: TRBJ1-1
D: .
size: .

DNA: TGTGCCAGCAGTGTCCAGAGCGAGACCCAGTACTTC
CDR3: CASSVQSETQYF
V: TRBV6-1
length: 12
J: TRBJ2-5
D: .
size: .

DNA: TGTGCCAGCAGCGTAGTTTTGGCCGGGGAGCTGTTTTTT
CDR3: CASSVVLAGELFF
V: TRBV9
length: 13
J: TRBJ2-2
D: .
size: once

DNA: TGTGCCAGCAGCGGATCCCCGAGAGGACAGGGGGCGGACTATGGCTACACCTTC
CDR3: CASSGSPRGQGADYGYTF
V: TRBV9
length: 18
J: TRBJ1-2
D: TRBD1
size: .

DNA: TGTGCCAGCAGTTACGGGGCAGAGGGACAAGAGACCCAGTACTTC
CDR3: CASSYGAEGQETQYF
V: TRBV6-5
length: 15
J: TRBJ2-5
D: .
size: .

DNA: TGTGCCAGCAGCTTGTCCCGAGAAGCTGAAGCTTTCTTT
CDR3: CASSLSREAEAFF
V: TRBV7-2
length: 13
J: TRBJ1-1
D: .
size: once

DNA: TGTGCCGTTCTATCAAGGGCGGGGGGGTACAATGAGCAGTTCTTC
CDR3: CAVLSRAGGYNEQFF
V: TRBV6-5
length: 15
J: TRBJ2-1
D: TRBD2
size: .

DNA: TGTGCCAGCAGCCCCTACGGACTAGCGGGAGTACTAGAGACCCAGTACTTC
CDR3: CASSPYGLAGVLETQYF
V: TRBV7-2
length: 17
J: TRBJ2-5
D: TRBD2
size: .

DNA: TGTGCCTGGAGTGTACAGAGGGTCCAAGCTTTCTTT
CDR3: CAWSVQRVQAFF
V: TRBV30
length: 12
J: TRBJ1-1
D: .
size: .

DNA: TGTGCCAGCAGCCAAGAAAGCAGGGGGCACTATGGCTACACCTTC
CDR3: CASSQESRGHYGYTF
V: TRBV4-2
length: 15
J: TRBJ1-2
D: TRBD1
size: .

DNA: TGTGCCAGCAGTACGGCTAGCGGATACACCGGGGAGCTGTTTTTT
CDR3: CASSTASGYTGELFF
V: TRBV6-1
length: 15
J: TRBJ2-2
D: TRBD2
size: .

DNA: TGTGCCTGGTCACGCTGGGAGGACACCGGGGAGCTGTTTTTT
CDR3: CAWSRWEDTGELFF
V: TRBV30
length: 14
J: TRBJ2-2
D: .
size: .

DNA: TGTGCCAGCAGTCTTCGGACAGGGAGAGGGCAGCCCCAGCATTTT
CDR3: CASSLRTGRGQPQHF
V: TRBV7-6
length: 15
J: TRBJ1-5
D: TRBD1
size: .

DNA: TGTGCCGGAACTCAGAACACCGGGGAGCTGTTTTTT
CDR3: CAGTQNTGELFF
V: TRBV27
length: 12
J: TRBJ2-2
D: .
size: .

DNA: TGTGCCAGCAGGGACAGGAGCGAAGCTTTCTTT
CDR3: CASRDRSEAFF
V: TRBV6-1
length: 11
J: TRBJ1-1
D: TRBD1
size: once

DNA: TGTGCCAGCAGTCGGGCGGAACTAGCCAAAAACATTCAGTACTTC
CDR3: CASSRAELAKNIQYF
V: TRBV2
length: 15
J: TRBJ2-4
D: .
size: .

DNA: TGTGCCAGCAGTCTGACAGGGGCTAACTATGGCTACACCTTC
CDR3: CASSLTGANYGYTF
V: TRBV27
length: 14
J: TRBJ1-2
D: TRBD1
size: .

DNA: TGTGCCAGCAGCTTGGGGCAGGGAACTTACTACGAGCAGTACTTC
CDR3: CASSLGQGTYYEQYF
V: TRBV5-4
length: 15
J: TRBJ2-7
D: .
size: .

DNA: TGTGCTAGTGGTTTCGGGGCGAACACTGAAGCTTTCTTT
CDR3: CASGFGANTEAFF
V: TRBV12-5
length: 13
J: TRBJ1-1
D: .
size: .

DNA: TGTGCCCGGATGGAGGGAACGAACACTGAAGCTTTCTTT
CDR3: CARMEGTNTEAFF
V: TRBV30
length: 13
J: TRBJ1-1
D: .
size: .

DNA: TGTGCCAGCAGTACCATACAGGGGTTTAAGTACGAGCAGTACTTC
CDR3: CASSTIQGFKYEQYF
V: TRBV6-5
length: 15
J: TRBJ2-7
D: TRBD1
size: .

DNA: TGTGCCAGCAGTTCCCAGGGGGGGGAAGTGGGCTACACCTTC
CDR3: CASSSQGGEVGYTF
V: TRBV28
length: 14
J: TRBJ1-2
D: TRBD1
size: once

DNA: TGTGCCAGCTCACCAACATCCGGGACAGGGGGCCGGGTCACCGGGGAGCTGTTTTTT
CDR3: CASSPTSGTGGRVTGELFF
V: TRBV18
length: 19
J: TRBJ2-2
D: TRBD1
size: .

DNA: TGTGCCTGGGGACGGAATGAAAAACTGTTTTTT
CDR3: CAWGRNEKLFF
V: TRBV30
length: 11
J: TRBJ1-4
D: .
size: .

DNA: TGTGCAAGTCGCAACTCACACAGGGCTACAGCAGGTCAGCCCCAGCATTTT
CDR3: CASRNSHRATAGQPQHF
V: TRBV12-2
length: 17
J: TRBJ1-5
D: .
size: .

DNA: TGTGCCAGCTCACCAGGGGTTAGCAATCAGCCCCAGCATTTT
CDR3: CASSPGVSNQPQHF
V: TRBV18
length: 14
J: TRBJ1-5
D: .
size: .

DNA: TGTGCCAGCAGTGAAAGGCTAGCCTTATCCTACAATGAGCAGTTCTTC
CDR3: CASSERLALSYNEQFF
V: TRBV2
length: 16
J: TRBJ2-1
D: .
size: once

DNA: TGTGCCAGCACCCTGACTAGGGGAAACACCGGGGAGCTGTTTTTT
CDR3: CASTLTRGNTGELFF
V: TRBV27
length: 15
J: TRBJ2-2
D: .
size: .

DNA: TGTGCCGCCCTAGCGGGAGGGCCTTTAAATGAGCAGTTCTTC
CDR3: CAALAGGPLNEQFF
V: TRBV6-1
length: 14
J: TRBJ2-1
D: TRBD2
size: .

DNA: TGTGCCACGATCCTTACAGGGGGTAGCAGGAACACCATATATTTT
CDR3: CATILTGGSRNTIYF
V: TRBV6-6
length: 15
J: TRBJ1-3
D: TRBD1
size: .

DNA: TGCGCCAGCAGCTTGACACCCACGGGGGAGCAGTACTTC
CDR3: CASSLTPTGEQYF
V: TRBV5-1
length: 13
J: TRBJ2-7
D: .
size: .

DNA: TGTGCCAGCAATGACGGACGGCTCGAGCCCCAGCATTTT
CDR3: CASNDGRLEPQHF
V: TRBV6-1
length: 13
J: TRBJ1-5
D: .
size: .

DNA: TGTGCCAGCAGTGAATATAGGGGTGAGCAGTTCTTC
CDR3: CASSEYRGEQFF
V: TRBV2
length: 12
J: TRBJ2-1
D: .
size: .

DNA: TGTGCCAGCAGTGCCCGGGGGAGGGGCTACGAGCAGTACTTC
CDR3: CASSARGRGYEQYF
V: TRBV28
length: 14
J: TRBJ2-7
D: TRBD2
size: .

DNA: TGTGCCAGCATTTCGATCGGGGTGAGGGGAGAGACCCAGTACTTC
CDR3: CASISIGVRGETQYF
V: TRBV2
length: 15
J: TRBJ2-5
D: .
size: .

DNA: TGTGCCAGTAGTCTGCGAGGGAATCAGCCCCAGCATTTT
CDR3: CASSLRGNQPQHF
V: TRBV19
length: 13
J: TRBJ1-5
D: .
size: .

DNA: TGTGCCAGCAGCGGATACAGGGAGGCCTATGGCTACACCTTC
CDR3: CASSGYREAYGYTF
V: TRBV5-8
length: 14
J: TRBJ1-2
D: .
size: .

DNA: TGTGCCAGCAGCCCAGAATCTAGGTCTCCGGGATTACATGAGCAGTTCTTC
CDR3: CASSPESRSPGLHEQFF
V: TRBV4-2
length: 17
J: TRBJ2-1
D: .
size: .

DNA: TGTGCCACTAGGGGAGAAACGGGAGGCGGTTACGAGCAGTACTTC
CDR3: CATRGETGGGYEQYF
V: TRBV6-1
length: 15
J: TRBJ2-7
D: TRBD2
size: .

DNA: TGTGCCAGCAGGGAAAGGACCGGGATCCTCTACGAGCAGTACTTC
CDR3: CASRERTGILYEQYF
V: TRBV2
length: 15
J: TRBJ2-7
D: .
size: .

DNA: TGTGCCAGCAGAATTAGCGGCTCTTACCTCTACGAGCAGTACTTC
CDR3: CASRISGSYLYEQYF
V: TRBV27
length: 15
J: TRBJ2-7
D: .
size: once

DNA: TGTGCCATCAGAGAGGGACCGAATCAGCCCCAGCATTTT
CDR3: CAIREGPNQPQHF
V: TRBV10-3
length: 13
J: TRBJ1-5
D: .
size: .

DNA: TGCGCCAGCAGTAGAGGTGGGGGTACTCTAGCCAAAAACATTCAGTACTTC
CDR3: CASSRGGGTLAKNIQYF
V: TRBV10-1
length: 17
J: TRBJ2-4
D: .
size: .

DNA: TGTGCCAGCAGTGATCGCACTGAAGCTTTCTTT
CDR3: CASSDRTEAFF
V: TRBV2
length: 11
J: TRBJ1-1
D: .
size: .

DNA: TGTGCCAGCAGCTCTCAAACTAACTATGGCTACACCTTC
CDR3: CASSSQTNYGYTF
V: TRBV7-8
length: 13
J: TRBJ1-2
D: .
size: .

DNA: TGTGCCAGCAGGTCCGGGACAGGGAAGAACACTGAAGCTTTCTTT
CDR3: CASRSGTGKNTEAFF
V: TRBV28
length: 15
J: TRBJ1-1
D: TRBD1
size: .

DNA: TGTGCCAGCAGAGGGGGCAGGGGGTCCCTCTACGAGCAGTACTTC
CDR3: CASRGGRGSLYEQYF
V: TRBV6-5
length: 15
J: TRBJ2-7
D: TRBD1
size: .

DNA: TGTGCTAGTGGTTCCCTTGGGGAGGGAGTCATGTCCTACAATGAGCAGTTCTTC
CDR3: CASGSLGEGVMSYNEQFF
V: TRBV12-5
length: 18
J: TRBJ2-1
D: TRBD2
size: .

DNA: TGTGCCAGCATTCCCGACAGGAACTATGGCTACACCTTC
CDR3: CASIPDRNYGYTF
V: TRBV28
length: 13
J: TRBJ1-2
D: .
size: .

DNA: TGTGCCAGCAGTCCATCCGGGACAGTGAACACTGAAGCTTTCTTT
CDR3: CASSPSGTVNTEAFF
V: TRBV6-5
length: 15
J: TRBJ1-1
D: TRBD1
size: .

DNA: TGTGCCAGCAGCGTAGGAGCGGGATCCGAAAAGACCCAGTACTTC
CDR3: CASSVGAGSEKTQYF
V: TRBV9
length: 15
J: TRBJ2-5
D: TRBD2
size: once

DNA: TGTGCCAGCAGCTCGGGACAGGGGAAGTGGAAAGCTTTCTTT
CDR3: CASSSGQGKWKAFF
V: TRBV7-6
length: 14
J: TRBJ1-1
D: TRBD1
size: .

DNA: TGTGCCAGCAGCTTAACAGGGGGCCGTGAAAAACTGTTTTTT
CDR3: CASSLTGGREKLFF
V: TRBV6-1
length: 14
J: TRBJ1-4
D: TRBD1
size: .